A selection of T cell receptor beta chains follows, all from one sample in a study of shared T cell receptors in the human thymus. Produced via immunoSEQ multiplex PCR; TCRdb's table is partial and in-frame only. Of more than 550,000 clones in the sample, approximately 85% were seen once. This same sample was also part of a study on human thymus T cells.

Material: thymocytes. All receptors come from a girl less than two years old with a congenital heart defect. Each CDR3 is given with its conserved first and last residue. The order of the fields is D gene, V gene, clone size, J gene, CDR3 protein, CDR3 DNA. D genes are given only for firm matches. Clone sizes are given selectively: once, few, many, or a class where the clone is expanded.

d_gene: TRBD2
v_gene: TRBV4-1
abundance: .
j_gene: TRBJ2-7
CDR3aa: CASSQGKGGGIYEQYF
CDR3nt: TGCGCCAGCAGCCAAGGAAAGGGCGGGGGGATCTACGAGCAGTACTTC

d_gene: .
v_gene: TRBV6-1
abundance: .
j_gene: TRBJ1-6
CDR3aa: CASSEDGGGNSPLHF
CDR3nt: TGTGCCAGCAGTGAAGACGGGGGGGGAAATTCACCCCTCCACTTT

d_gene: TRBD1
v_gene: TRBV29-1
abundance: .
j_gene: TRBJ1-1
CDR3aa: CSVVAGGEGTEAFF
CDR3nt: TGCAGCGTTGTGGCAGGGGGCGAGGGCACTGAAGCTTTCTTT

d_gene: TRBD1
v_gene: TRBV9
abundance: .
j_gene: TRBJ1-5
CDR3aa: CARTGGCSNQPQHF
CDR3nt: TGTGCCAGGACAGGGGGCTGTAGCAATCAGCCCCAGCATTTT

d_gene: .
v_gene: TRBV28
abundance: .
j_gene: TRBJ2-7
CDR3aa: CASTPIWDSRGPYEQYF
CDR3nt: TGTGCCAGCACCCCGATATGGGACTCCCGGGGCCCCTACGAGCAGTACTTC

d_gene: .
v_gene: TRBV6-5
abundance: once
j_gene: TRBJ1-2
CDR3aa: CASSLYRVLSTSYTF
CDR3nt: TGTGCCAGCAGTTTATACAGGGTTTTGTCTACGAGCTACACCTTC

d_gene: .
v_gene: TRBV18
abundance: .
j_gene: TRBJ2-1
CDR3aa: CASSPPMSSDHEQFF
CDR3nt: TGTGCCAGCTCACCACCGATGTCTAGCGATCATGAGCAGTTCTTC

d_gene: .
v_gene: TRBV5-1
abundance: .
j_gene: TRBJ2-3
CDR3aa: CASSLSSDTQYF
CDR3nt: TGCGCCAGCAGCTTGAGCTCAGATACGCAGTATTTT

d_gene: .
v_gene: TRBV30
abundance: .
j_gene: TRBJ1-2
CDR3aa: CAWSVPRGLNGYTF
CDR3nt: TGTGCCTGGAGTGTACCCAGGGGCCTAAATGGCTACACCTTC

d_gene: .
v_gene: TRBV4-3
abundance: .
j_gene: TRBJ1-1
CDR3aa: CASSQVLVDRDTEAFF
CDR3nt: TGCGCCAGCAGCCAAGTTTTGGTTGACAGAGACACTGAAGCTTTCTTT

d_gene: .
v_gene: TRBV7-9
abundance: .
j_gene: TRBJ2-5
CDR3aa: CASSSTPEEGRPQETQYF
CDR3nt: TGTGCCAGCAGCTCCACCCCTGAGGAGGGGAGACCCCAAGAGACCCAGTACTTC

d_gene: .
v_gene: TRBV5-5
abundance: few
j_gene: TRBJ1-3
CDR3aa: CASSLLRPSGNTIYF
CDR3nt: TGTGCCAGCAGCTTGTTGCGTCCCTCTGGAAACACCATATATTTT

d_gene: TRBD1
v_gene: TRBV19
abundance: once
j_gene: TRBJ1-5
CDR3aa: CASAGTGKVTQPQHF
CDR3nt: TGTGCCAGTGCAGGGACAGGGAAGGTGACTCAGCCCCAGCATTTT

d_gene: TRBD1
v_gene: TRBV4-3
abundance: few
j_gene: TRBJ1-2
CDR3aa: CASSQAPLQGSGYTF
CDR3nt: TGCGCCAGCAGCCAAGCACCCCTACAGGGGAGCGGCTACACCTTC

d_gene: .
v_gene: TRBV6-6
abundance: .
j_gene: TRBJ1-1
CDR3aa: CASTPRQLLNTEAFF
CDR3nt: TGTGCCAGCACCCCAAGACAGTTACTTAACACTGAAGCTTTCTTT

d_gene: .
v_gene: TRBV6-4
abundance: .
j_gene: TRBJ1-1
CDR3aa: CASKNREMAEAFF
CDR3nt: TGTGCCAGCAAGAACAGGGAGATGGCTGAAGCTTTCTTT

d_gene: .
v_gene: TRBV30
abundance: .
j_gene: TRBJ1-1
CDR3aa: CAWAGTTSGAFF
CDR3nt: TGTGCCTGGGCCGGGACTACCTCGGGGGCTTTCTTT

d_gene: TRBD1
v_gene: TRBV27
abundance: .
j_gene: TRBJ2-7
CDR3aa: CASSLSDRDFYEQYF
CDR3nt: TGTGCCAGCAGTTTATCGGACAGGGATTTCTACGAGCAGTACTTC

d_gene: .
v_gene: TRBV6-5
abundance: few
j_gene: TRBJ1-2
CDR3aa: CASSWQGPYGYTF
CDR3nt: TGTGCCAGCAGTTGGCAGGGGCCCTATGGCTACACCTTC

d_gene: TRBD2
v_gene: TRBV6-6
abundance: .
j_gene: TRBJ2-1
CDR3aa: CASSLAGDRYNEQFF
CDR3nt: TGTGCCAGCAGCTTAGCGGGGGATCGTTACAATGAGCAGTTCTTC

d_gene: TRBD1
v_gene: TRBV4-1
abundance: .
j_gene: TRBJ2-3
CDR3aa: CASSQVYRGLADTQYF
CDR3nt: TGCGCCAGCAGCCAAGTTTACAGGGGGCTAGCAGATACGCAGTATTTT

d_gene: .
v_gene: TRBV7-3
abundance: .
j_gene: TRBJ2-6
CDR3aa: CASSPREDTTKAGANVLTF
CDR3nt: TGTGCCAGCAGCCCACGGGAAGACACGACAAAGGCTGGGGCCAACGTCCTGACTTTC

d_gene: TRBD2
v_gene: TRBV10-3
abundance: .
j_gene: TRBJ2-1
CDR3aa: CAISESGTSGGVEQFF
CDR3nt: TGTGCCATCAGTGAGTCCGGGACTAGCGGGGGGGTTGAGCAGTTCTTC

d_gene: .
v_gene: TRBV4-1
abundance: .
j_gene: TRBJ1-2
CDR3aa: CASSRRGPPNYGYTF
CDR3nt: TGCGCCAGCAGCCGGCGCGGGCCTCCTAACTATGGCTACACCTTC

d_gene: TRBD1
v_gene: TRBV7-6
abundance: .
j_gene: TRBJ1-4
CDR3aa: CASSLGQGPPNEKLFF
CDR3nt: TGTGCCAGCAGCTTAGGACAGGGCCCCCCTAATGAAAAACTGTTTTTT

d_gene: TRBD1
v_gene: TRBV28
abundance: .
j_gene: TRBJ2-5
CDR3aa: CASSLLPGGETQYF
CDR3nt: TGTGCCAGCAGTTTGCTTCCAGGGGGAGAGACCCAGTACTTC

d_gene: TRBD1
v_gene: TRBV6-1
abundance: once
j_gene: TRBJ1-2
CDR3aa: CATNDRGVYGYTF
CDR3nt: TGTGCCACCAACGACAGGGGAGTATATGGCTACACCTTC

d_gene: .
v_gene: TRBV11-2
abundance: few
j_gene: TRBJ1-2
CDR3aa: CASSLAGGDGYTF
CDR3nt: TGTGCCAGCAGCTTAGCGGGGGGGGATGGCTACACCTTC

d_gene: .
v_gene: TRBV5-1
abundance: .
j_gene: TRBJ2-5
CDR3aa: CASSLDRDKETQYF
CDR3nt: TGCGCCAGCAGCTTGGACAGGGATAAAGAGACCCAGTACTTC

d_gene: .
v_gene: TRBV7-4
abundance: .
j_gene: TRBJ2-5
CDR3aa: CASSWRGAQETQYF
CDR3nt: TGTGCCAGCAGTTGGAGGGGAGCCCAAGAGACCCAGTACTTC

d_gene: .
v_gene: TRBV14
abundance: .
j_gene: TRBJ1-2
CDR3aa: CASSQVGTPGVGGYTF
CDR3nt: TGTGCCAGCAGCCAGGTCGGGACCCCGGGAGTAGGTGGCTACACCTTC

d_gene: TRBD2
v_gene: TRBV2
abundance: .
j_gene: TRBJ2-5
CDR3aa: CAIRRERGGQETQYF
CDR3nt: TGTGCCATACGACGCGAGCGGGGGGGTCAAGAGACCCAGTACTTC

d_gene: TRBD1
v_gene: TRBV5-4
abundance: .
j_gene: TRBJ2-3
CDR3aa: CASSPGQVTDTQYF
CDR3nt: TGTGCCAGCAGCCCAGGACAGGTCACAGATACGCAGTATTTT

d_gene: .
v_gene: TRBV5-6
abundance: .
j_gene: TRBJ1-5
CDR3aa: CASSLKAEGVQPQHF
CDR3nt: TGTGCCAGCAGCTTGAAAGCGGAGGGAGTCCAGCCCCAGCATTTT

d_gene: .
v_gene: TRBV5-1
abundance: .
j_gene: TRBJ2-7
CDR3aa: CASSPIEAREQYF
CDR3nt: TGCGCCAGCAGCCCGATAGAGGCGAGAGAGCAGTACTTC

d_gene: .
v_gene: TRBV28
abundance: .
j_gene: TRBJ1-4
CDR3aa: CASSQRCIGNEKLFF
CDR3nt: TGTGCCAGCAGTCAGAGGTGCATCGGTAATGAAAAACTGTTTTTT

d_gene: .
v_gene: TRBV9
abundance: .
j_gene: TRBJ1-1
CDR3aa: CASSDPIGQPRTEAFF
CDR3nt: TGTGCCAGCAGCGACCCTATTGGACAGCCCCGCACTGAAGCTTTCTTT

d_gene: .
v_gene: TRBV15
abundance: .
j_gene: TRBJ2-2
CDR3aa: CATSRDDRHTGELFF
CDR3nt: TGTGCCACCAGCAGAGATGACAGGCACACCGGGGAGCTGTTTTTT

d_gene: .
v_gene: TRBV29-1
abundance: .
j_gene: TRBJ2-7
CDR3aa: CSVGNQGSRYEQYF
CDR3nt: TGCAGCGTTGGAAATCAGGGGTCGCGGTACGAGCAGTACTTC